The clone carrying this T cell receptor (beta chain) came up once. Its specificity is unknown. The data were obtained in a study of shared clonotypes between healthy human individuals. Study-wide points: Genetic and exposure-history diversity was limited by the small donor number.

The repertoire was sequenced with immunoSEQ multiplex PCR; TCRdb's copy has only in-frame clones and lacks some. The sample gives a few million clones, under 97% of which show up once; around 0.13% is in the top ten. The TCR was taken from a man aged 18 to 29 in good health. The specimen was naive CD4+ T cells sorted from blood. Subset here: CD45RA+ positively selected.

DNA for the CDR3: TGTGCCAGCAGCTATGGGCGTGAGCAGTTCTTC. It encodes CASSYGREQFF. V usage is TRBV11-3 and J usage is TRBJ2-1; D remains ambiguous. Germline V gives CDR1 SGHNT, CDR2 YENEEA. This CDR3 is 11 amino acids long. V lost 4 bases, J lost 9 bases, and 7 bases lay in between.